The entry below describes one T cell receptor beta chain. CD45RO-negative CD8 cells positively selected for CCR7 made up the naive population, which excluded terminally differentiated effector memory CD45RA+ cells. This specimen comes from a study of shared clonotypes between healthy human individuals. Across the whole study: The plates for each donor numbered three CD4 naive, three CD4 memory, two CD8 naive and one CD8 memory.

This CDR3 has 15 amino acids. The V and J ends lost 1 base and 5 bases respectively, with 14 bases between them. Germline CDR1 and CDR2: SGHAT and FQNNGV. Generated by immunoSEQ multiplex PCR, the TCRdb table keeps only in-frame clones and is missing some. The repertoire has millions of clones, about 94% of them found once; the top ten carry 1.1%. The chain couples TRBV11-2 to TRBJ2-5, with D unresolved. The TCR was taken from a man aged 18 to 29 in good health. The sequencing sample was made of naive CD8+ T cells sorted from blood. In DNA, the CDR3 is TGTGCCAGCAGCTTAGGAGGCACGGCAATGGAGACCCAGTACTTC. Translating it yields CASSLGGTAMETQYF.